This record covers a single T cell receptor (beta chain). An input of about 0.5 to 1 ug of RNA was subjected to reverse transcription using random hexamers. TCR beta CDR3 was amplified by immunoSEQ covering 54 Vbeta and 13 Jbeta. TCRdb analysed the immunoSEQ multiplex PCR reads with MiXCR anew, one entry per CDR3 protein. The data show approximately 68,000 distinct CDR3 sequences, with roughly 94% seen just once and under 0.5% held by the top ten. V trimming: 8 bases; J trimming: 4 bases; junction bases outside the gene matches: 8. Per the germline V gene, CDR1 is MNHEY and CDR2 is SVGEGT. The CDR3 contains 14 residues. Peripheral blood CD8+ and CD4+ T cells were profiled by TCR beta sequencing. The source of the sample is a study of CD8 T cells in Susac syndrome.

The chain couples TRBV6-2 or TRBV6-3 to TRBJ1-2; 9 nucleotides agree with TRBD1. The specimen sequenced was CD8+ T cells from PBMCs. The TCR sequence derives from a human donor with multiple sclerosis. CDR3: CASSGQGRSYGYTF. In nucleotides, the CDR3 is TGTGCCAGCTCCGGACAGGGGCGCAGCTATGGCTACACCTTC.